This passage covers 24 T cell receptor beta chains from one sample sequenced in a study of tumor-infiltrating lymphocytes in primary liver carcinoma. Co-extraction yielded RNA and DNA from roughly 20-30 mg of unsorted bulk tissue. Reverse transcription of around 0.45 ug total RNA with a constant-region primer produced TCR beta cDNA. Libraries covering TCR beta were generated through three nested multiplex PCR rounds (using a slightly modified ARM-PCR). The opening two PCR rounds, roughly 11 cycles each, paired TRBV1-TRBV30 forward primers with a C-beta reverse primer. Each CDR3 protein gets one entry after TCRdb re-called the multiplex PCR reads with MiXCR. The sample includes more than 100,000 distinct CDR3 sequences, around 62% of them seen just once. Specimen: liver tumor tissue from sampling region 1. The subset: tumor region T1, superior pole. The receptor set was obtained from a woman aged 55-70 years with primary liver carcinoma and hepatitis B virus infection.

This chain uses TRBV5-1 with TRBJ2-3, with no clear D. Germline loops: CDR1 SGHRS, CDR2 YFSETQ. The CDR3 is 15 amino acids. V was cut by 2 bases and J by 0 bases, with 10 bases left in between. The CDR3 reads CASSFRTDSTDTQYF. CDR3 nucleotide sequence: TGCGCCAGCAGCTTCAGGACGGACAGCACAGATACGCAGTATTTT. The complete variable domain, with remaining parts taken from reference TRBV5-1 and TRBJ2-3, reads KAGVTQTPRYLIKTRGQQVTLSCSPISGHRSVSWYQQTPGQGLQFLFEYFSETQRNKGNFPGRFSGRQFSNSRSEMNVSTLELGDSALYLCASSFRTDSTDTQYFGPGTRLTVL.

The sample holds many counts of this clonotype. The rearrangement links TRBV5-1 to TRBJ2-5, with D hard to call. This CDR3 spans 12 amino acids. V lost 0 bases, J lost 4 bases, and 4 bases lay in between. CDR1 is SGHRS, CDR2 YFSETQ, per germline. Here the CDR3 DNA reads TGCGCCAGCAGCTTGGGCCCAGAGACCCAGTACTTC. Translating gives CASSLGPETQYF.

For this clonotype: A single base separates this from a much larger clone, so it may be a read error. This chain uses TRBV29-1 with TRBJ1-2, with a tentative D call TRBD1 (6 bases). The CDR3 has 14 residues. CDR1 is SQVTM and CDR2 is ANQGSEA in the germline V gene. Here the CDR3 reads CSAEGGTYNYVYTF. The CDR3, as DNA: TGCAGCGCCGAAGGGGGAACCTATAACTATGTCTACACCTTC.

Comments on this clonotype: In this CDR3 the conserved last residue, phenylalanine or tryptophan, is missing, so a read error is likely. The chain joins TRBV6-1 to TRBJ2-5; D might be TRBD1 (7 bases). Trimming left V 3 bases short and J 6 bases short, with 20 bases between. Germline V CDR1 and CDR2: MNHNS, SASEGT. This CDR3 comprises 16 residues. CDR3 in amino acids: CASSDLSFRGRQTQYV. As DNA, the CDR3 is TGTGCCAGCAGTGACCTTAGTTTCAGGGGGAGGCAGACCCAGTACGTC.

About this clonotype: A much larger clone sits a single nucleotide away, making a read error possible. The rearrangement joins TRBV4-2 to TRBJ2-2, with 9 bases that match TRBD2. This CDR3 is built from 16 residues. With V trimmed by 1 base and J by 7 bases, 7 bases remained unmatched. Germline V gene lookup returns CDR1 LGHNA and CDR2 YNFKEQ. As DNA, the CDR3 is TGTGCCAGCAGCCAAGGACTAGCGGAGTGGAGCGGGGAGCTGTTTTTT. Translation: CASSQGLAEWSGELFF.

Remarks on this clonotype: This may stem from a read error, because a much larger clone lies one nucleotide away. The chain links TRBV29-1 to TRBJ1-1, with 9 positions matching TRBD1. Germline CDR1 and CDR2: SQVTM and ANQGSEA. The length of the CDR3 is 14 residues. The CDR3 bases are TGCATCGTTCTCCGTCTGGACAGGGGAGTTGAAGCTTTCTTT. Its protein is CIVLRLDRGVEAFF.

The rearrangement uses TRBV7-6 and TRBJ2-5; D is perhaps TRBD2 (5 bases). CDR1 and CDR2 (germline): SGHVS, FNYEAQ. V lost 3 bases and J lost 4, with 12 bases in between. The CDR3 consists of 14 residues. As DNA, the CDR3 is TGTGCCAGCAGCTTTATAGGTGGAGGAGAGACCCAGTACTTC. This encodes CASSFIGGGETQYF.

Ten or more counts support this clonotype. This chain connects TRBV5-6 to TRBJ2-1; D not certain. Deletions cut 5 bases from V and 7 bases from J, with 13 bases between. The germline CDR1 and CDR2 sequences are SGHDT and YYEEEE. This CDR3 is built from 13 residues. DNA for the CDR3: TGTGCCAGCAGTTTAATGTTCTTAAATGAGCAGTTCTTC. It translates to CASSLMFLNEQFF.

As concerns this clonotype: One base away lies a much larger clone, so this may be a sequencing read error. V and J are TRBV4-2 and TRBJ2-1, with TRBD2 matching 8 bases. The CDR3 sequence is 18 residues long. Germline CDR1 and CDR2: LGHNA and YNFKEQ. The CDR3 is CTSSQGSILAGDRNEQFF. The DNA of the CDR3 is TGTACCAGCAGCCAAGGCTCGATTCTAGCGGGCGATCGGAATGAGCAGTTCTTC.

This clonotype qualifies as medium-sized. The chain recombines TRBV11-2 with TRBJ2-5; 9 nucleotides agree with TRBD2. The junction had 7 bases not matched to a gene; V was cut back by 6 bases and J by 5 bases. The germline V gene encodes CDR1 SGHAT and CDR2 FQNNGV. The CDR3 has 14 amino acids. This chain's CDR3 is CASSLGTSWETQYF. CDR3 DNA sequence: TGTGCCAGCAGTCTAGGGACTAGCTGGGAGACCCAGTACTTC.

This clonotype has only a few counts. The chain's CDR3 is CASSSAYGTDTQYF. The CDR3, as DNA: TGTGCCAGCAGTTCGGCTTACGGCACAGATACGCAGTATTTT. The V and J genes are TRBV28 and TRBJ2-3; D call uncertain. This CDR3 contains 14 residues. Per the germline V gene, CDR1 is MDHEN and CDR2 is SYDVKM. Trimming cost V 4 bases and J 1 base, with 9 bases left between them.

On this clonotype: This may be a read error: a much more frequent sequence differs by one nucleotide. This sequence joins TRBV12-3 or TRBV12-4 and TRBJ2-7, with TRBD1 matching over 8 bases. The CDR3 extends over 15 amino acids. The ends lost 6 bases at V and 5 bases at J; junction bases unmatched: 12. CDR3 sequence reads: CASSRSGDRSDEQYF. Here the CDR3 DNA reads TGTGCCAGCAGCAGGTCTGGGGACAGGTCGGACGAGCAGTACTTC.

This sequence joins TRBV12-3 or TRBV12-4 and TRBJ2-1; D gene unclear. The CDR3 has 14 residues. V lost 2 bases to trimming and J lost 16 bases, with 21 bases between them. CDR3 DNA sequence: TGTGCCAGCAGTTTATTCCAGGCTAACAATGAACAATTCTTC. It translates to CASSLFQANNEQFF.

On this clonotype itself: Compared with germline, one end of the junction differs, possibly owing to a read error. The chain has TRBV6-4 and TRBJ1-4, with D tentatively TRBD1 (5 bases). The CDR3 runs 15 residues. The germline V gene encodes CDR1 MRHNA and CDR2 SNTAGT. CDR3 DNA sequence: TGTGCCAGCAGTAGGGAGAGGGGACCAAATGAAAAACTGTTCTTT. It is translated as CASSRERGPNEKLFF.

This clonotype was seen repeatedly, ten times or more. The chain has TRBV6-1 and TRBJ2-1; 10 bases map to TRBD2. J gave up 6 bases and V 6 bases, and 5 bases lay outside the gene matches. Germline CDR1 and CDR2: MNHNS and SASEGT. The CDR3 is 14 residues long. This CDR3 is CASSIAGGVNEQFF. In nucleotides, the CDR3 is TGTGCCAGCAGCATAGCGGGAGGAGTCAATGAGCAGTTCTTC.

This clonotype is a singleton in its sample. The V and J genes are TRBV5-1 and TRBJ2-3; perhaps TRBD2 as D (6 bases). Germline V gene data show CDR1 as SGHRS and CDR2 as YFSETQ. The CDR3 totals 14 residues. The V end lost 5 bases, the J end lost 2 bases, and 12 bases lay between the germline ends. This CDR3 reads CASRRDFSTDTQYF. CDR3 coding DNA: TGCGCCAGCAGGAGGGACTTTTCCACAGATACGCAGTATTTT.

This clonotype was detected once. The chain is built from TRBV25-1 and TRBJ1-1; D call uncertain. The V end was cut by 3 bases, the J end by 0 bases, with 5 bases between. The germline V gene has CDR1 MGHDK and CDR2 SYGVNS. The CDR3 runs to 13 residues. CDR3 in amino acids: CASSDHLNTEAFF. In DNA form, the CDR3 reads TGTGCCAGCAGTGACCATTTGAACACTGAAGCTTTCTTT.

This clonotype appeared many times. The chain has TRBV10-3 and TRBJ1-5, with 11 positions matching TRBD1. The CDR3 sequence is 14 residues long. Germline CDR1 is ENHRY and CDR2 is SYGVKD. V shed 6 bases and J 3 bases; nucleotides not matched to a gene: 1. The CDR3 bases are TGTGCCATCAGGGGACAGGGGGACAATCAGCCCCAGCATTTT. Amino acids: CAIRGQGDNQPQHF.

The chain combines TRBV7-8 with TRBJ2-1; the D is unclear. CDR3 length: 16 amino acids. From germline, CDR1 is SGHVS and CDR2 FQNEAQ. V was pared by 5 bases and J by 6 bases, with 20 bases between. The CDR3 is CASSNMAPMVANEQFF. DNA of the CDR3: TGTGCCAGCAGCAACATGGCCCCTATGGTAGCCAATGAGCAGTTCTTC.

This clonotype came up many times. The J gene is TRBJ2-7, the V gene TRBV29-1; 8 bases map to TRBD1. Germline V lookup: CDR1 SQVTM, CDR2 ANQGSEA. The CDR3 is 14 amino acids. V shed 6 bases and J 4 bases; nucleotides not matched to a gene: 11. CDR3 nucleotides: TGCAGCGTGAATGCTGGACAGGGAAGGTACGAGCAGTACTTC. Translating gives CSVNAGQGRYEQYF.

This sequence joins TRBV4-2 and TRBJ2-7, with TRBD2 identical over 7 bases. Germline CDR1 reads LGHNA; CDR2 reads YNFKEQ. The CDR3 contains 14 residues. Trimming took 0 bases from V and 5 from J; bases not matched to a gene: 4. CDR3 sequence: CASSQEPSGDEQYF. The CDR3 region has the DNA TGTGCCAGCAGCCAAGAGCCAAGCGGGGACGAGCAGTACTTC.

This clonotype was found many times. V gene TRBV11-3 combines with J gene TRBJ2-7, with TRBD2 as a possible D gene (6 bases). Germline values: CDR1 SGHNT, CDR2 YENEEA. The CDR3 length is 14 residues. V shed 3 bases and J shed 3 bases, with 12 bases lying between them. CDR3 DNA: TGTGCCAGCAGCTTGCGGGACGGGAGCTACGAGCAGTACTTC. Translating gives CASSLRDGSYEQYF.

Concerning this clonotype itself: A single base separates this from a much larger clone, so it may be a read error. The rearrangement links TRBV12-3 or TRBV12-4 to TRBJ2-7; 8 bases line up with TRBD1. The CDR3 covers 12 residues. The CDR3 nucleotides read TGTGCCAGCAGTAGGACAGGGCACGAGGAGTACTTC. This gives the protein CASSRTGHEEYF.

This clonotype was observed many times. V is TRBV6-1 and J is TRBJ2-1, with 10 bases matching TRBD2. In germline, CDR1 is MNHNS, CDR2 SASEGT. V was pared by 4 bases and J by 2 bases, with 5 bases of the junction left unmatched. The CDR3 totals 16 residues. In nucleotides, the CDR3 is TGTGCCAGCAGTGGCAGCGGGAGGGCCACCTACAATGAGCAGTTCTTC. Translating gives CASSGSGRATYNEQFF.